This T cell receptor beta chain was sequenced for a study of human thymus T cells. Produced via immunoSEQ multiplex PCR; TCRdb's table is partial and in-frame only. This repertoire shows 45,000 to 50,000 clones, 95% found once; its top ten account for 0.15% to 0.2%. Germline V gene sequence: CDR1 KGHSH, CDR2 LQKENI. V was pared by 3 bases and J by 1 base, with 19 bases between. The CDR3 totals 17 residues. V gene TRBV18 combines with J gene TRBJ2-7; D not resolved. Sequenced material: blood. This clonotype originated in a girl less than two years old with a congenital heart defect but otherwise immunologically healthy. CDR3 nucleotides: TGTGCCAGCTCACCCTTGAGGCAGTCTAACCCGTCCTACGAGCAGTACTTC. It encodes CASSPLRQSNPSYEQYF.